This T cell receptor (beta chain) was captured in a study of OX40 agonist ivuxolimab in advanced cancers. At the level of the study: Patients received ivuxolimab, an intravenous treatment, every 2 weeks at 0.01 to 10 mg/kg. Findings and caveats of the study: At 0.1 to 3.0 mg/kg, clonal expansion of CD4+ and CD8+ blood T cells had occurred by week 6.

Concerning this clone itself: The antigen remains undetermined.

There are 14 residues in the CDR3. V lost 4 bases and J 5 bases, leaving 16 bases between the germline ends. CDR1 and CDR2 from the germline V gene are SGDLS and YYNGEE. Produced via immunoSEQ multiplex PCR; TCRdb's table is partial and in-frame only. The sample holds approximately 60,000 clones, 84% seen once. The rearrangement joins TRBV9 to TRBJ2-7, with D possibly TRBD1 on 5 matching bases. The TCR originated in an adult with an advanced solid tumor such as melanoma, head and neck, liver or kidney cancer. This sample comprised CD4+ or CD8+ T cells sorted from blood, obtained in a trial of the OX40 agonist ivuxolimab. The CDR3 DNA reads as TGTGCCAGCAGCCCTCACAGGACCGTACACGAGCAGTACTTC. Protein product: CASSPHRTVHEQYF.